Sequencing of this T cell receptor beta chain was carried out in a study of patients and donors after allogeneic stem cell transplantation. MiXCR, run by TCRdb on the RT-PCR reads, gives a single entry per CDR3 protein. The table records about a million distinct CDR3 sequences, about 20% of them present only once. Only a few counts were recorded for this clonotype. Trimming cost V 6 bases and J 1 base, with 15 bases left between them. The CDR3 loop spans 14 amino acids. CDR1 DFQATT and CDR2 SNEGSKA come from the germline V gene (reference sequence). The gene calls are TRBV20-1 and TRBJ1-1; D gene ambiguous. The sequenced sample was blood, either unsorted or a sorted T cell fraction (not recorded which). This receptor was taken from a human donor who was either an allogeneic HSCT recipient or a stem cell or donor lymphocyte infusion donor (not recorded which). It is not recorded whose cells these are; they may come from a transplant donor. CDR3 residues: CSALTGPSNTEAFF. In DNA, the CDR3 is TGCAGTGCCCTAACGGGCCCCTCGAACACTGAAGCTTTCTTT.